The rows below give T cell receptor beta chains drawn from one sample of a study of T cells in Graves' hyperthyroidism and ophthalmopathy. TCRdb itself ran the multiplex PCR reads through MiXCR, one entry per CDR3 protein. The data hold 800,000 or so distinct CDR3 sequences, with around 38% observed a single time. Sequenced: blood. The receptors stem from a man younger than 35 with Graves' hyperthyroidism. The CDR3 runs from the conserved cysteine through the conserved F or W. A D gene is named only where the DNA matches it firmly. The size of a clone is reported for some rows only, either as once, few or many, or as a class for expanded clones.

v_call	d_call	clone_size	cdr3_length	j_call	cdr3_nt	cdr3_aa
TRBV2	TRBD1	-	16	TRBJ1-1	TGTGCCAGCAGTGAAGTTATGGGACAGGGGAACACTGAAGCTTTCTTT	CASSEVMGQGNTEAFF
TRBV7-8	-	many	14	TRBJ1-3	TGTGCCAGCAGCGGTCGATGGTCTGGAAACACCATATATTTT	CASSGRWSGNTIYF
TRBV5-1	-	few	12	TRBJ2-2	TGCGCCAGCAGCGGGGGGGACAAAGAGCTGTTTTTT	CASSGGDKELFF
TRBV15	TRBD2	few	15	TRBJ2-7	TGTGCCGCCGGGACTAGCGGGAGTCGGGCCTACGAGCAGTACTTC	CAAGTSGSRAYEQYF
TRBV25-1	-	-	13	TRBJ2-3	TGTGCCAGCCGAGGACAGTTCACAGATACGCAGTATTTT	CASRGQFTDTQYF
TRBV2	-	many	13	TRBJ2-7	TGTGCCAGCAGTCGGGCCTCCGGGGACGAGCAGTACTTC	CASSRASGDEQYF
TRBV7-2	-	-	13	TRBJ1-1	TGTGCCGGCAGCTTGCAAATGAACACTGAAGCTTTCTTT	CAGSLQMNTEAFF
TRBV7-3	-	-	14	TRBJ2-5	TGCGCCAGCAGCCAAGAAGGTGATTGGAAGACCCAGTACTTC	CASSQEGDWKTQYF
TRBV2	TRBD1	-	15	TRBJ1-2	TGTGCCAGCAGTGCGGCCGGGACAGGAACCTATGGCTACACCTTC	CASSAAGTGTYGYTF
TRBV6-6	-	few	14	TRBJ1-4	TGTGCCAGCAGTTACTCAAGGGACCCGGAAAAACTGTTTTTT	CASSYSRDPEKLFF
TRBV5-6	-	-	14	TRBJ1-5	TGTGCCAGCAGCTTGGCGCAGGGCCATCAGCCCCAGCATTTT	CASSLAQGHQPQHF
TRBV29-1	-	many	12	TRBJ1-1	TGCAGCGTTGGAACCAGGGTCGGAGAAGCTTTCTTT	CSVGTRVGEAFF
TRBV9	-	-	12	TRBJ2-5	TGTGCCAGCGGCGGGATCCAAGAGACCCAGTACTTC	CASGGIQETQYF
TRBV20-1	TRBD1	-	13	TRBJ1-2	TGCAGTGTAGGACAGGGGGACGACTATGGCTACACCTTC	CSVGQGDDYGYTF
TRBV20-1	-	many	16	TRBJ1-1	TGCAGTGCCACCAAACCCTCGACAGGTGTGAACACTGAAGCTTTCTTT	CSATKPSTGVNTEAFF
TRBV6-5	-	-	15	TRBJ2-2	TGTGCCAGCACTTCCAATTCCCCGAACACCGGGGAGCTGTTTTTT	CASTSNSPNTGELFF
TRBV7-8	-	many	15	TRBJ2-5	TGTGCCAGCAGCTTTGGGCAGGGAAGGGGAGAGACCCAGTACTTC	CASSFGQGRGETQYF
TRBV15	-	once	15	TRBJ1-2	TGTGCCACCAGCAGAAAAGGGGGGGCGCTAAATGGCTACACCTTC	CATSRKGGALNGYTF
TRBV24-1	TRBD1	many	16	TRBJ1-5	TGTGCCACCAGTGATTCGGACAGGGGCGTAAATCAGCCCCAGCATTTT	CATSDSDRGVNQPQHF
TRBV7-2	TRBD2	-	14	TRBJ2-7	TGTGCCAGCGGGACGGGACGGGGGGCCTACGAGCAGTACTTC	CASGTGRGAYEQYF
TRBV9	-	-	14	TRBJ1-2	TGTGCCAGCAGCCAGGAACGGATCGCTTATGGCTACACCTTC	CASSQERIAYGYTF
TRBV11-3	-	few	16	TRBJ1-6	TGTGCCAGCATCTTACCTTCGGGTTCTAATAATTCACCCCTCCACTTT	CASILPSGSNNSPLHF
TRBV7-6	-	-	14	TRBJ2-7	TGTGCCAGCAGCCCGATGGGGATCTTATACGAGCAGTACTTC	CASSPMGILYEQYF
TRBV29-1	TRBD1	many	14	TRBJ2-5	TGCAGCGCCGACGGGAGCAGGGGGCGGGAGACCCAGTACTTC	CSADGSRGRETQYF
TRBV27	TRBD2	once	16	TRBJ2-7	TGTGCCAGCAGTTTGGTGGGACTAGCGGATACCTACGAGCAGTACTTC	CASSLVGLADTYEQYF
TRBV12-3/TRBV12-4	-	few	13	TRBJ1-3	TGTGCCACCGGCCTCACCTCTGGAAACACCATATATTTT	CATGLTSGNTIYF
TRBV12-5	-	-	13	TRBJ2-7	TGTGCTAGTGGTTTGGCGGGAGTGGACGAGCAGTACTTC	CASGLAGVDEQYF
TRBV6-5	-	few	15	TRBJ2-2	TGTGCCAGCAGTCTCGCGACAGGAGGCACCGGGGAGCTGTTTTTT	CASSLATGGTGELFF
TRBV9	-	many	15	TRBJ1-5	TGTGCCAGCAGCGACCCCGACGGGACCGGTCAGCCCCAGCATTTT	CASSDPDGTGQPQHF
TRBV2	-	-	15	TRBJ1-3	TGTGCCAGCAGTGAAACAGGGTCTGGTGGAAACACCAAATATTTT	CASSETGSGGNTKYF
TRBV7-2	-	-	14	TRBJ2-5	TGCGCCAGCAGCCAAGTACAGGGAGCAGAGACCCAGTACTTC	CASSQVQGAETQYF
TRBV7-9	TRBD2	-	17	TRBJ2-2	TGTGCCAGCAGCTTACCCTCCCTAGCGGGAGGTGCCGGGGAGCTGTTTTTT	CASSLPSLAGGAGELFF
TRBV9	-	many	16	TRBJ1-1	TGTGCCAGCAGCGTAGGAGGCGGGGGAACGCACACTGAAGCTTTCTTT	CASSVGGGGTHTEAFF
TRBV29-1	-	-	14	TRBJ1-1	TGCAGCGCCTGGGGGACTACTGGCCACACTGAAGCTTTCTTT	CSAWGTTGHTEAFF
TRBV20-1	TRBD2	-	15	TRBJ2-7	TGCAGTGCCGGGACTAGCGGGAAGATAGGCTACGAGCAGTACTTC	CSAGTSGKIGYEQYF
TRBV29-1	-	-	13	TRBJ2-7	TGCAGCGCCGTAAAACAGCGGGCCTACGAGCAGTACTTC	CSAVKQRAYEQYF
TRBV5-1	-	-	15	TRBJ1-4	TGCGCCAGCAGCTTGGATGAGGGAATAGGGGAAAAACTGTTTTTT	CASSLDEGIGEKLFF
TRBV11-2	-	-	18	TRBJ2-6	TGTGCCAGCAGCTTAGTTGCCAGTCTGATTATAGGGGCCAACGTCCTGACTTTC	CASSLVASLIIGANVLTF
TRBV19	-	many	15	TRBJ2-6	TGTGCCAGTAGTATAGCGGTGGCTGGGGCCAACGTCCTGACTTTC	CASSIAVAGANVLTF
TRBV7-9	-	few	14	TRBJ1-1	TGTGCCAGCAGCTTTGTGGGCGCAGAAACTGAAGCTTTCTTT	CASSFVGAETEAFF
TRBV2	-	many	12	TRBJ2-7	TGTGCCAGCAGTAACAGGGTAAAGGAGCAGTACTTC	CASSNRVKEQYF
TRBV10-3	TRBD1	many	16	TRBJ1-3	TGTGCCATCAGTGAGTCCGGGACAGGGAGTGGAAACACCATATATTTT	CAISESGTGSGNTIYF
TRBV12-3/TRBV12-4	-	few	15	TRBJ1-4	TGTGCCAGCAGTCCCTGGGCCGGGGGGCATGGAAAACTGTTTTTT	CASSPWAGGHGKLFF
TRBV5-6	-	once	15	TRBJ2-7	TGTGCCAGCAGCTTGGTGGCGGGTCCGGTCTACGAGCAGTACTTC	CASSLVAGPVYEQYF
TRBV29-1	-	many	13	TRBJ1-1	TGCAGCGCCGAACCAGGGGCGCGGACTGAAGCTTTCTTT	CSAEPGARTEAFF
TRBV7-3	-	-	15	TRBJ2-7	TGTGCCAGCAGCTTAAGAGCCCAGGAAGTCTACGAGCAGTACTTC	CASSLRAQEVYEQYF
TRBV7-9	-	few	15	TRBJ1-2	TGTGCCAGCAGCCCCATAACCCGGGGGGACTATGGCTACACCTTC	CASSPITRGDYGYTF
TRBV9	-	-	14	TRBJ1-2	TGTGCCAGCAGCGCCGAGGGGGAGGGTGTCGGCTACACCTTC	CASSAEGEGVGYTF
TRBV4-1	-	-	16	TRBJ1-2	TGCGCCAGCAGCCAAGATGTAGGCGTCCACCTCTATGGCTACACCTTC	CASSQDVGVHLYGYTF
TRBV5-5	TRBD2	-	15	TRBJ2-2	TGTGCCAGCAGCTTTAGCGGGGGGGCCTTTGGGGAGCTGTTTTTT	CASSFSGGAFGELFF
TRBV7-2	-	-	17	TRBJ2-7	TGTGCCAGCAGCTTCTCTGGGACAGCATTCGGAGGGTACGAGCAGTACTTC	CASSFSGTAFGGYEQYF
TRBV7-9	-	few	18	TRBJ2-6	TGTGCCAGCAGCTTATTCGGGACTGCGAGCTCTGGGGCCAACGTCCTGACTTTC	CASSLFGTASSGANVLTF
TRBV7-9	-	few	14	TRBJ2-7	TGTGCCAGCAGCTTAGGCTCAGGGATGGACGAGCAGTACTTC	CASSLGSGMDEQYF
TRBV19	-	few	13	TRBJ1-1	TGTGCCAGTAGTATGGTAGAGGACACTGAAGCTTTCTTT	CASSMVEDTEAFF